This paragraph reports one T cell receptor beta chain. Its antigen target is currently unknown. No much larger clone is present one base from it, and per-base qualities are unavailable. Between the V and J ends, shortened by 5 bases and 4 bases respectively, the junction contains 15 bases. The CDR3 covers 14 residues, taking in both the cysteine and the phenylalanine. Of all the DNA, just the CDR3 is kept, 42 bases in frame from base 1. The germline V gene encodes CDR1 ENHRY and CDR2 SYGVKD. This sample is drawn from a study of cytomegalovirus exposure and HLA in healthy donors (dated 2017 in TCRdb). About the full investigation: An earlier analysis of approximately 640 of the donors reported roughly 270 Gb of sequence data and some 100 million unique TCR beta sequences from 150 million to 200 million T cells. A later genetic analysis used genome-wide SNP genotypes for about three fifths of the 666 donors, treating that subset as a discovery cohort. Among around 400 genotyped donors of the cohort, an average of roughly 240,000 unique TCR beta nucleotide sequences were sequenced per donor, about a sixth of them non-productive. Rather than drawing on any new phenotypic data, the later analysis identified candidate immune exposures from TCR beta sequences and the way those sequences occurred across donors. The study combined high-throughput TCR immunosequencing, statistical association of individual TCRs with disease status, and machine learning to predict cytomegalovirus infection status. An early release that covered 500 to 800 HLA-typed donors contained approximately 320 gigabases of sequencing data and 85 million to 100 million unique TCR sequences. The study was designed to test whether signatures of past pathogen exposure could be identified by cataloging public T cell receptors. Four to six DR-DQ haplotypes were handled as single units for association and clustering, since linkage in the cohort was strong. Typing coverage varied by locus: about 629-630 donors for A, B, C, DRB1 and DQB1; about 520 for DQA1; around 570 for DPA1; approximately 470 for DPB1. All discovery cohort repertoires had been generated using a single sequencing platform. A later analysis re-analyzed previously published TCR beta repertoires from approximately 670 donors and added high-resolution HLA genotyping to study TCR occurrence patterns. Among the approximately 400 genotyped donors, approximately 81% belonged to the genetic ancestry cluster associated with self-reported Caucasian donors. Besides the first cohort of approximately 710 subjects, a separate validation cohort made up of over 95 different subjects was used. Alongside the repertoire data, information on donor age, sex, ethnicity and CMV serostatus was compiled. HLA typing covered class I and class II loci at four-digit resolution. The study profiled the T cell repertoires of under 700 subjects by immunosequencing and related them to cytomegalovirus serostatus. An earlier analysis of roughly 580 of the donors used high-throughput TCR beta sequencing to judge whether each TCR beta V gene segment behaved as functional or pseudogenic. Results the study describes overall, beyond this receptor: In a later analysis, TCR association rates were found to vary across HLA loci, with the most associated TCRs seen for DRB1 alleles and the fewest for HLA-C alleles. The classifier was reported to diagnose cytomegalovirus status with high specificity and sensitivity in both the original cohort and the validation cohort. Some IMGT-functional V segments, including TRBV6-2 and TRBV6-3, could not be told apart with the 87-base-pair reads, so those segments were excluded. The sequencing pipeline was judged likely to have produced a cluster of highly shared sequence variants as a technical artifact. Most TCR sequences were seen in very few donors, while some public TCRs were found in many individuals. A further reported finding was that TCR beta sequences accurately predicted the HLA-A and HLA-B alleles for most subjects in the first cohort. In vitro tests confirmed that three of the cytomegalovirus-associated TCR beta chains recognize cytomegalovirus antigens. In a later analysis, several top co-occurrence clusters were reported to appear linked to parvovirus B19, influenza, CMV and Epstein-Barr virus. A later analysis associated about 17,000 TCR beta sequences with specific HLA alleles at a false discovery rate of 0.05. In a later analysis, HLA-associated TCR beta chains showed more clonal expansion and lower generation probabilities than non-associated chains that were equally common. This cohort had only TCR beta chains sequenced, and the lack of alpha or paired-chain data limited which features could be detected. Because counts were too low, seventeen rarely observed V segments, including chromosome 9 orphons, were left out of the earlier analysis of 500 to 750 of the donors. The study listed 150 to 200 TCR beta chains as associated with cytomegalovirus. Correlated functional status among segregating V segments might be attributable to linkage disequilibrium, but an unknown experimental factor could not be ruled out. Assigning TCR associations to individual alleles was difficult when HLA alleles, especially DR and DQ, strongly co-occurred. The authors suggested that the approach could potentially be extended to other disease states and immunological phenotypes. A later genetic analysis associated a missense DCLRE1C variant with V-gene and J-gene trimming of TCR beta chains, and an independent cohort replicated the association. For the cohort, immune exposure information was limited to CMV serostatus. Presence/absence analyses assumed roughly uniform sequencing depth across donors, an assumption that may not hold. In a later genetic analysis, fewer N-insertions in productive TCRs were reported among donors in an Asian-associated ancestry cluster than the approximately 710-donor mean. Because HLA typing was missing for some donors at each locus, association tests included only the typed subset. In an earlier analysis of about 550 of the donors, most TCR beta V segments were observed in productive rearrangements about 90% or about 30% of the time, broadly matching IMGT annotations. Most CMV-associated TCR beta chains appeared to be HLA-restricted in a later analysis, and the HLA associations seemed to be driven largely by CMV exposure.

In total, approximately 610 healthy bone marrow donors made up the cohort. Cohort members were all nominally healthy when sampled, although unrecorded immune exposures were likely present. The donor tested CMV seronegative, placing the donor among the 350 or so seronegative members of the cohort. Each donor provided a peripheral blood sample, and peripheral blood mononuclear cells were used for TCR beta sequencing. Genomic DNA extraction from the blood cell samples was performed with the Qiagen DNeasy Blood Extraction Kit. Library method: the immunoSEQ multiplex PCR assay. For the multiplex PCR, a mixture combining 60 forward primers for TCR Vbeta segments and 13 reverse primers for TCR Jbeta segments was used. Amplification of the CDR3 region of rearranged TCR beta genes was performed with a multiplex PCR assay on genomic DNA. Amplified TCR beta libraries were sequenced as 87-base-pair reads on the Illumina HiSeq System. The source study handled its data this way. A later analysis counted tens of millions of unique TCR beta chains across the approximately 700 repertoires, and 10 million to 12 million of these chains were shared by at least two donors. Raw reads were error-corrected and collapsed into unique sequences with a nearest-neighbor algorithm that merged closely related sequences to remove PCR and sequencing errors. CDR3 sequences were aligned to IMGT reference sequences to assign V, D and J gene segments. For a sequence to be retained, a match of at least six nucleotides was required to both a V gene segment and a J gene segment. A rearrangement was called productive if the CDR3 had no stop codons and remained in frame with V and J, and every other rearrangement was called non-productive. Following IMGT convention, CDR3 was defined as the stretch from the second conserved V-encoded cysteine to the conserved J-encoded phenylalanine. Sequences without an unambiguous match to a single V gene segment were excluded from the earlier analysis of approximately 560 of the donors. In an earlier analysis of 587 of the donors, a V segment was called functional when productive rearrangements were above 56.7%, and segregating when the standard deviation between donors exceeded 5%. A statistical classification framework was developed to diagnose cytomegalovirus status using the catalog of TCR beta chain sequences. V and J gene assignment, in a later analysis, came from comparing TCR nucleotide sequences with IMGT/GENE-DB human TR gene sequences. Using the TCRdist pipeline, a later analysis assigned CDR3 sequences along with most-parsimonious VDJ recombination scenarios. In a later analysis, each TCR beta chain was defined by its CDR3 amino acid sequence together with its V-gene family, and reads without a unique V-gene family were excluded. In a later analysis, some 600 highly shared, low-generation-probability nucleotide sequences were removed to address suspected cross-contamination and a sequencing artifact. A later analysis calculated a clonal expansion index for each public chain from normalized within-repertoire ranks of inferred template counts. In a later analysis, generation probabilities were computed with a VDJ recombination model fitted to out-of-frame rearrangements, and the resulting probabilities were checked against IGoR. In a later analysis, TCR-TCR, TCR-HLA and TCR-CMV co-occurrence was scored with hypergeometric tests, and a repertoire-size bias correction was applied to TCR pairs. False discovery rates were estimated in a later analysis by permuting HLA or CMV assignments 20 times. In a later analysis, co-occurring TCRs were grouped using DBSCAN, with TCRdist sequence similarity added in when clustering inside HLA-allele-positive subsets. Repertoires with fewer than 30,000 or more than 120,000 public chains, plus five repertoires with anomalous nucleotide sharing, were excluded from co-occurrence clustering. TCRdb obtained this table from immuneACCESS and retained in-frame rearrangements with V and J assigned. These tables miss some clones; where compared with another copy, unresolved V genes account for less than half of the shortfall, and the remainder is unexplained. V and J calls and clone size come straight from that table; D and trimming were deduced from the DNA. The sample includes 95,000 to 100,000 clones, with 76% observed a single time. About 2% of the sample goes to the ten largest clones.

This sequence was found in a man aged 35 to 55 in good health and CMV-seronegative. The receptor chain draws on TRBV10-3 and TRBJ2-7; TRBD2 could be the D gene, as 5 bases match. What was sequenced was PBMCs. In nucleotides, the sequence is TGTGCCATCAGTTCCCTAGCAGACCCTTACGAGCAGTACTTC. It translates to CAISSLADPYEQYF.